Each of the 25 T cell receptor beta chains below was sequenced from the same sample in a study of human T cells and chemical hapten exposure (dated by TCRdb to the early 2020s). The method was RACE. Sequenced on a NextSeq 500. TCRdb handled the public reads itself, with Q25 trimming in fastp and clone calling in MiXCR, and kept productive beta chains. Every CDR3 protein is listed once, alongside the most common genes and DNA of its rows. This sample gives fewer than 100,000 distinct CDR3 sequences in total; 9.5% to 13% of them show up just once. The ten largest make up 0.85% to 1.2% of the sample. This specimen's time point label, per the study, means: patch test 3, about 24 weeks after DPC sensitization. The treatment or condition label, read with the paper, signifies: therapeutic diphenylcyclopropenone sensitization with weekly scalp DPC. This specimen consisted of whole blood, obtained in connection with sensitization to the hapten diphenylcyclopropenone (DPC). These receptors came from a woman aged 25-40 years with alopecia areata. Some clones in this sample may be carry-over from other donors' samples.

The V and J genes are TRBV28 and TRBJ2-1; unclear D gene. The CDR3 totals 12 residues. Trimming took off 5 bases at V and 4 bases at J, with 6 bases between the two ends. Germline V gives CDR1 MDHEN, CDR2 SYDVKM. CDR3 in amino acids: CASSEVYNEQFF. DNA for the CDR3: TGTGCCAGCAGTGAAGTTTACAATGAGCAGTTCTTC.

The gene calls are TRBV28 and TRBJ2-3, with a possible D match to TRBD1 (5 bases). This CDR3 contains 12 residues. Germline V CDR1 and CDR2: MDHEN, SYDVKM. Between the trimmed V and J ends, which lost 8 bases and 3 bases, there was a span of 9 bases. The CDR3 sequence: CASRGQTDTQYF. For the CDR3, the DNA is TGTGCCAGCCGCGGACAAACAGATACGCAGTATTTT.

This clonotype came up many times. The J gene is TRBJ2-1, the V gene TRBV20-1, with 8 bases aligning to TRBD1. Per the germline V gene, CDR1 is DFQATT and CDR2 is SNEGSKA (reference sequence). The CDR3 contains 13 residues. V lost 0 bases and J lost 15; bases outside the gene matches: 10. This CDR3 is CSARDGWDRHGFF. CDR3 in DNA: TGCAGTGCTAGAGATGGGTGGGACAGGCACGGGTTCTTC.

Ten or more counts support this clonotype. The chain joins TRBV7-6 to TRBJ2-3; D is unclear. CDR1 is SGHVS, CDR2 FNYEAQ, per germline. Trimming shortened V by 3 bases and J by 4 bases, and 11 bases separated the two germline ends. The CDR3 is 14 amino acids. In DNA form, the CDR3 reads TGTGCCAGCAGCTTCGGATCTACCCCAGATACGCAGTATTTT. Residues: CASSFGSTPDTQYF. Full variable domain (missing parts from reference TRBV7-6 and TRBJ2-3): GAGVSQSPRYKVTKRGQDVALRCDPISGHVSLYWYRQALGQGPEFLTYFNYEAQQDKSGLPNDRFSAERPEGSISTLTIQRTEQRDSAMYRCASSFGSTPDTQYFGPGTRLTVL.

This clonotype was counted a few times. The chain carries TRBV7-2 and TRBJ2-1; 8 bases line up with TRBD2. The germline V gene encodes CDR1 SGHTA and CDR2 FQGNSA. The junction had 6 bases not matched to a gene; V was cut back by 5 bases and J by 9 bases. This CDR3 contains 13 residues. In DNA, the CDR3 is TGTGCCAGCAGCCCAGTAGCGGGACTTGAGCAGTTCTTC. Its protein product is CASSPVAGLEQFF.

This clonotype was seen repeatedly, ten times or more. The chain uses TRBV7-9 and TRBJ2-2, with 7 positions matching TRBD2. The CDR3 spans 17 residues. Trimming at V came to 5 bases and at J to 6 bases, leaving 15 bases not matched to a gene. CDR1 is SEHNR, CDR2 FQNEAQ, per germline (reference sequence). Written as DNA, the CDR3 is TGTGCCAGCAGCCCAACCGGGGAGGGGAGAAGGTCCGGGGAGCTGTTTTTT. Amino acids: CASSPTGEGRRSGELFF.

This clonotype has a handful of counts. The rearrangement links TRBV4-1 to TRBJ2-3; 7 nucleotides agree with TRBD1. Germline-derived CDR1 and CDR2 are MGHRA and YSYEKL. This CDR3 region has 16 residues. J lost 0 bases, V lost 5 bases, and 8 bases had no gene match. The CDR3 here is CASSSMTGKSTDTQYF. DNA of the CDR3: TGCGCCAGCAGCTCAATGACAGGGAAAAGCACAGATACGCAGTATTTT.

In its sample, this clonotype was seen many times. This chain uses TRBV28 with TRBJ2-5; tentative D call: TRBD2 (5 bases). Trimming pared 7 bases from V and 2 bases from J, leaving 11 bases between. The CDR3 has 13 amino acids. In germline, CDR1 is MDHEN, CDR2 SYDVKM. The CDR3 protein is CASTRPGQETQYF. CDR3 nucleotide sequence: TGTGCCAGCACCCGACCGGGACAAGAGACCCAGTACTTC.

There are many counts of this clonotype. The chain carries TRBV5-1 and TRBJ2-3; unclear D gene. The CDR3 runs to 13 residues. Germline CDR1 and CDR2: SGHRS and YFSETQ. V lost 4 bases, J lost 0 bases, and 6 bases lay in between. The CDR3 protein is CASSLISTDTQYF. CDR3 nucleotide sequence: TGCGCCAGCAGCCTCATCAGCACAGATACGCAGTATTTT.

This clonotype was counted at least ten times. The chain employs TRBV7-2 and TRBJ1-5; 9 bases are shared with TRBD1. Losses at the gene ends were 0 bases for V and 7 bases for J; bases not matched to a gene: 25. This CDR3 region has 22 residues. Germline lookup yields CDR1 SGHTA and CDR2 FQGNSA. In DNA, the CDR3 is TGTGCCAGCAGCTTAGCGCCGTTTTCACAGGGGGCGACCCAATTTCACAACCAGCCCCAGCATTTT. Residues: CASSLAPFSQGATQFHNQPQHF.

This clonotype was seen a handful of times. The chain recombines TRBV5-4 with TRBJ1-2, with D tentatively TRBD1 (5 bases). Germline values: CDR1 SGHNT, CDR2 YYREEE (reference sequence). The germline V and J ends were trimmed by 4 bases and 8 bases, with 21 bases remaining between them. CDR3 length: 15 amino acids. CDR3 bases: TGTGCCAGCAGCGGACTAGCAGGGCCGCGGGAAGGCTACACCTTC. This translates into CASSGLAGPREGYTF.

The chain carries TRBV6-5 and TRBJ1-1; D not certain. The CDR3 runs to 13 residues. V was shortened by 5 bases and J by 1 base, with 8 bases between the two germline ends. Germline V lookup: CDR1 MNHEY, CDR2 SVGAGI. Here the CDR3 reads CASSPNRNTEAFF. In DNA, the CDR3 is TGTGCCAGCAGTCCGAACAGGAACACTGAAGCTTTCTTT.

The chain joins TRBV6-2 or TRBV6-3 to TRBJ1-2, with 7 bases identical to TRBD1. This CDR3 region has 13 residues. The germline V gene has CDR1 MNHEY and CDR2 SVGEGT. The V gene end was trimmed by 1 base and the J gene end by 4 bases; junction bases not matched to a gene: 0. The DNA of the CDR3 is TGTGCCAGCAGTTACTGGGACAGCTATGGCTACACCTTC. This encodes CASSYWDSYGYTF.

The chain has TRBV5-8 and TRBJ2-3; D ambiguous. Deletions cut 2 bases from V and 0 bases from J, with 10 bases between. The CDR3 contains 15 residues. Germline CDR1 is SGHTS and CDR2 is YDEGEE. CDR3 sequence: CASSFMRTSTDTQYF. The CDR3 bases are TGTGCCAGCAGCTTTATGCGTACTAGCACAGATACGCAGTATTTT.

On this clonotype: A much larger clone lies a single base off, so this may be a read error. V usage is TRBV12-3 or TRBV12-4 and J usage is TRBJ1-1; 10 bases agree with TRBD1. The CDR3 loop spans 17 amino acids. CDR3 in DNA: TGTGCCAGCAGATTAGCCCGGACAGGGGGGATGCACACTGAAGCTTTCTTT. It translates to CASRLARTGGMHTEAFF.

The chain links TRBV7-2 to TRBJ2-2; D perhaps matches TRBD2 (5 bases). Trimming took off 3 bases at V and 6 bases at J, with 8 bases between the two ends. The CDR3 sequence is 13 residues long. Germline V gene data show CDR1 as SGHTA and CDR2 as FQGNSA. Here the CDR3 DNA reads TGTGCCAGCAGCTTTGAGGGATCCGGGGAGCTGTTTTTT. Its translation is CASSFEGSGELFF.

Comments on this clonotype: Sequence at one end of the junction differs from germline and may be a read error. The chain employs TRBV7-2 and TRBJ2-2; no clear D. The CDR3 loop spans 15 amino acids. The germline gives CDR1 SGHTA, CDR2 FQGNSA. The CDR3 is CVSSLVAHLSGELFF. The CDR3 coding sequence is TGTGTCAGCAGCTTAGTAGCCCACTTGTCCGGGGAGCTGTTTTTT. Full variable domain (missing parts from reference TRBV7-2 and TRBJ2-2): GAGVSQSPSNKVTEKGKDVELRCDPISGHTALYWYRQSLGQGLEFLIYFQGNSAPDKSGLPSDRFSAERTGGSVSTLTIQRTQQEDSAVYLCVSSLVAHLSGELFFGEGSRLTVL.

This clonotype has a handful of counts. The chain employs TRBV20-1 and TRBJ1-5; weak D call: TRBD1 (5 bases). The germline CDR1 and CDR2 sequences are DFQATT and SNEGSKA (reference sequence). This CDR3 is 14 amino acids long. Between the trimmed V and J ends, which lost 6 bases and 5 bases, there was a span of 17 bases. DNA for the CDR3: TGCAGTGCGACCCGGGACGGAAAATATCAGCCCCAGCATTTT. This gives the protein CSATRDGKYQPQHF.

This clonotype was picked up a small number of times. V gene TRBV15 combines with J gene TRBJ2-1, with 7 bases lining up with TRBD2. CDR1 and CDR2 from the germline V gene are LNHNV and YYDKDF (reference sequence). V trimming: 0 bases; J trimming: 0 bases; junction bases outside the gene matches: 5. This CDR3 region has 17 residues. CDR3 nucleotides: TGTGCCACCAGCAGAGATCGGGGCGGGAGCTCCTACAATGAGCAGTTCTTC. This translates into CATSRDRGGSSYNEQFF.

This clonotype turned up a few times. The rearrangement joins TRBV2 to TRBJ1-5, with no clear D. This CDR3 comprises 14 residues. V was cut by 4 bases and J by 11 bases, with 18 bases left in between. CDR1 is SNHLY and CDR2 is FYNNEI in the germline V gene. Here the CDR3 reads CASSVRSTLRSQHF. The CDR3 DNA sequence: TGTGCCAGCAGTGTAAGATCCACCCTCCGGTCCCAGCATTTT.

This clonotype appeared a few times. This chain uses TRBV5-1 with TRBJ1-6; TRBD1 aligns across 7 bases. Germline V gives CDR1 SGHRS, CDR2 YFSETQ. V lost 2 bases to trimming and J lost 10 bases; unmatched junction nucleotides: 12. CDR3 length: 16 amino acids. The CDR3 sequence: CASSFSTRGGSSPLHF. In DNA, the CDR3 is TGCGCCAGCAGCTTCTCCACCAGGGGGGGATCATCACCCCTCCACTTT.

This clonotype was seen repeatedly, ten times or more. The J gene is TRBJ2-5, the V gene TRBV6-2 or TRBV6-3; 7 bases agree with TRBD2. This CDR3 is 13 amino acids long. Germline loops: CDR1 MNHEY, CDR2 SVGEGT. V dropped 11 bases and J dropped 3; count of bases not matched to a gene: 9. The CDR3 DNA follows: TGTGCCTCCCGAGGCAGCGGGAAAGAGACCCAGTACTTC. Protein product: CASRGSGKETQYF.

This clonotype has ten or more counts. The chain uses TRBV20-1 and TRBJ2-3, with D possibly TRBD2 on 7 matching bases. The V gene lost 3 bases and the J gene lost 5 bases, with 15 bases spanning the gap. From germline, CDR1 is DFQATT and CDR2 SNEGSKA (reference sequence). The CDR3 loop spans 14 amino acids. The CDR3 loop reads CSASTGGQGDTQYF. CDR3 sequence (DNA): TGCAGTGCTAGTACCGGGGGGCAGGGAGATACGCAGTATTTT.

This clonotype was seen repeatedly, ten times or more. The gene calls are TRBV3-1 and TRBJ2-7; D call uncertain. The CDR3 has 15 residues. The germline gives CDR1 LGHDT, CDR2 YNNKEL (reference sequence). Trimming took 0 bases from V and 1 from J, leaving 10 bases between them. The CDR3 DNA sequence: TGTGCCAGCAGCCAAGATCTCCGGGTTTCCTACGAGCAGTACTTC. It yields the protein CASSQDLRVSYEQYF.

The rearrangement uses TRBV6-6 and TRBJ2-3, with 7 bases fitting TRBD2. The CDR3 consists of 17 residues. Germline CDR1 and CDR2: MNHNY and SVGAGI (reference sequence). V shed 5 bases, J shed 4 bases, and the junction held 15 bases outside the gene matches. The DNA for the CDR3 is TGTGCCAGCAGTGGGCAAAGAGGCGGGAGAGTGGCAGATACGCAGTATTTT. The encoded protein is CASSGQRGGRVADTQYF.